This passage covers 11 T cell receptor beta chains from one sample sequenced in a study of cytomegalovirus exposure and HLA in healthy donors. Using immunoSEQ multiplex PCR, the repertoire was profiled, and TCRdb retains in-frame clones only, with some absent. The table lists 100,000 to 150,000 clones, 80% to 90% of them singletons. Material for sequencing was PBMCs. All receptors come from a woman under 30 in good health and CMV-seronegative.

This chain uses TRBV6-1 with TRBJ2-1; 11 bases are shared with TRBD1. This CDR3 spans 14 amino acids. J gave up 5 bases and V 8 bases, and 5 bases lay outside the gene matches. In germline, CDR1 is MNHNS, CDR2 SASEGT. Here the CDR3 DNA reads TGTGCCAGCGAATCGGGACAGGGGGACAATGAGCAGTTCTTC. Amino acids: CASESGQGDNEQFF.

This chain connects TRBV28 to TRBJ1-1; weak D call: TRBD1 (5 bases). This CDR3 has 15 residues. Germline loops: CDR1 MDHEN, CDR2 SYDVKM. Trimming took 1 base from V and 2 from J, leaving 11 bases between them. Here the CDR3 reads CASSLYGGSNTEAFF. DNA of the CDR3: TGTGCCAGCAGTTTATACGGGGGTTCCAACACTGAAGCTTTCTTT.

This chain uses TRBV7-8 with TRBJ2-3, with TRBD2 as a possible D gene (6 bases). From germline, CDR1 is SGHVS and CDR2 FQNEAQ. The CDR3 covers 16 residues. V dropped 5 bases and J dropped 2 bases, with 17 bases sitting between them. CDR3 DNA: TGTGCCAGCAGCGCCTACATAGCGGCCTACACAGATACGCAGTATTTT. Translating it yields CASSAYIAAYTDTQYF.

The V gene is TRBV13, the J gene TRBJ2-3; 10 bases match TRBD1. Losses at the gene ends were 6 bases for V and 1 base for J; bases not matched to a gene: 7. Per the germline V gene, CDR1 is PRHDT and CDR2 is FYEKMQ (reference sequence). This CDR3 is 16 amino acids long. The DNA for the CDR3 is TGTGCCAGCAGTCAATTTGACAGGGGGCGCACAGATACGCAGTATTTT. Translating gives CASSQFDRGRTDTQYF.

The chain carries TRBV27 and TRBJ2-7; D remains unclear. Trimming removed 2 bases at V and 5 bases at J, with 7 bases between. The CDR3 loop spans 12 amino acids. Germline CDR1 and CDR2: MNHEY and SMNVEV (reference sequence). The CDR3 DNA sequence: TGTGCCAGCAGTTTAATCCTCGACGAGCAGTACTTC. Translating gives CASSLILDEQYF.

The gene calls are TRBV27 and TRBJ2-3; TRBD2 might be the D (6 bases). The germline V gene encodes CDR1 MNHEY and CDR2 SMNVEV (reference sequence). Between the trimmed V and J ends, which lost 5 bases and 2 bases, there was a span of 14 bases. This CDR3 is 15 amino acids long. CDR3 residues: CASSNPAGNTDTQYF. The CDR3 DNA is TGTGCCAGCAGTAACCCCGCGGGAAACACAGATACGCAGTATTTT.

The V call is TRBV6-1, the J call TRBJ1-5; TRBD1 is a possible D gene (5 bases). Germline assignment: CDR1 MNHNS and CDR2 SASEGT. V gave up 7 bases and J gave up 0 bases, with 10 bases separating them. The CDR3 sequence is 14 residues long. CDR3 in amino acids: CASKGHYSNQPQHF. The CDR3, as DNA: TGTGCCAGCAAAGGACACTATAGCAATCAGCCCCAGCATTTT.

The V call is TRBV10-2, the J call TRBJ2-5; the match to TRBD1 covers 10 bases. In germline, CDR1 is WSHSY, CDR2 SAAADI. The CDR3 has 14 residues. Trimming cost V 10 bases and J 5 bases; bases outside gene matches: 10. This chain's CDR3 is CATEDRGLGETQYF. DNA of the CDR3: TGCGCCACCGAAGACAGGGGGCTTGGGGAGACCCAGTACTTC.

The genes are TRBV2 and TRBJ2-7, with a tentative D call TRBD2 (6 bases). The CDR3 length is 12 residues. Germline CDR1 and CDR2: SNHLY and FYNNEI. The V end was cut by 8 bases, the J end by 0 bases, with 8 bases between. The CDR3 bases are TGTGCCAGCGGGAGGAGCTCCTACGAGCAGTACTTC. This sequence encodes CASGRSSYEQYF.

The genes are TRBV10-3 and TRBJ2-3; 8 nucleotides line up with TRBD2. Trimming at V came to 3 bases and at J to 2 bases, leaving 4 bases not matched to a gene. The CDR3 loop spans 15 amino acids. CDR1 ENHRY and CDR2 SYGVKD come from the germline V gene. The CDR3 nucleotides read TGTGCCATCAGTGACATAGCGGGATACACAGATACGCAGTATTTT. Its protein product is CAISDIAGYTDTQYF.

The rearrangement uses TRBV6-1 and TRBJ1-1; D is unresolved. This CDR3 spans 15 amino acids. Germline CDR1 MNHNS, CDR2 SASEGT. Trimming took 1 base from V and 0 from J, leaving 9 bases between them. CDR3 sequence reads: CASSEDRTMNTEAFF. CDR3 nucleotides: TGTGCCAGCAGTGAAGACAGAACCATGAACACTGAAGCTTTCTTT.